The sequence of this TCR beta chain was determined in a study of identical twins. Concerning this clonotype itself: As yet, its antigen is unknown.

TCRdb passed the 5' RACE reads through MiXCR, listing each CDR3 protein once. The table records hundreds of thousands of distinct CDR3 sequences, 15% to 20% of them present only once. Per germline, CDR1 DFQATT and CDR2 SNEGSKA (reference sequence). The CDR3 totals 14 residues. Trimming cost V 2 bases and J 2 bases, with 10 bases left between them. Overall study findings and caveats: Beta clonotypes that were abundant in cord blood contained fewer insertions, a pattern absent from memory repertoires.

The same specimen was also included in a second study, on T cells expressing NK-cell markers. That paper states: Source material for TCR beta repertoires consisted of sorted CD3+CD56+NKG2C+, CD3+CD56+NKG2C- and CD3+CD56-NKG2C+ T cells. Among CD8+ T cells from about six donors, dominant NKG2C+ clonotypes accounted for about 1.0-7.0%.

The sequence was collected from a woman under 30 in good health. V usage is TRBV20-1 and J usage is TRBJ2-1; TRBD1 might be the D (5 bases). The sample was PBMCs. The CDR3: CSARKGNPYNEQFF. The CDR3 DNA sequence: TGCAGTGCTAGAAAGGGGAACCCCTACAATGAGCAGTTCTTC.